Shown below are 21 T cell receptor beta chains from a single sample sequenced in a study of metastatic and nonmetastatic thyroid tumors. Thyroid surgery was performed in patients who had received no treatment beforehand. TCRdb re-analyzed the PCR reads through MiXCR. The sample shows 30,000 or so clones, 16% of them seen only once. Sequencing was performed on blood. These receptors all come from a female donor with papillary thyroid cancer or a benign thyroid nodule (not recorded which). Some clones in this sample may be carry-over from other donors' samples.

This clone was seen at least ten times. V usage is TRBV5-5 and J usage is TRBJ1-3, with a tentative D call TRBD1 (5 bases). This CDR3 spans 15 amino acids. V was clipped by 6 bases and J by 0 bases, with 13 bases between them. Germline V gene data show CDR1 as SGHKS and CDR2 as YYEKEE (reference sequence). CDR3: CASTYDRSSGNTIYF. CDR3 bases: TGTGCCAGCACTTACGACAGAAGCTCTGGAAACACCATATATTTT.

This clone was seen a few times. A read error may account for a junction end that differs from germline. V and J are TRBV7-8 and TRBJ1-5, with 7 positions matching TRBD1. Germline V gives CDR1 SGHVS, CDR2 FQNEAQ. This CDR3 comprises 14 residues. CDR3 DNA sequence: TGTGCCATCAGCCCCGACAGGGTGGATCAGCCCCAGCATTTT. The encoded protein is CAISPDRVDQPQHF.

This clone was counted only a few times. The CDR3 region is CASSLAAANYGYTF. The CDR3 coding sequence is TGTGCCAGCAGTTTGGCAGCAGCTAACTATGGCTACACCTTC. The rearrangement links TRBV12-3 or TRBV12-4 to TRBJ1-2, with D hard to call. This CDR3 region has 14 residues. Deletions cut 3 bases from V and 0 bases from J, with 8 bases between.

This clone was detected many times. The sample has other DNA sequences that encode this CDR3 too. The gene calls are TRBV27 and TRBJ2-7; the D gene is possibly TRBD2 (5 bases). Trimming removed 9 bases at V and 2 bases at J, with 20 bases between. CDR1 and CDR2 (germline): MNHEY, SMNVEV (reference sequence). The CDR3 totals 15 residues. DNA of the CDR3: TGTGCCAGTCTCCGCAGCGGATCCTCCCCCTACGAGCAGTACTTC. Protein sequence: CASLRSGSSPYEQYF.

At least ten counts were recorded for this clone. In DNA, the CDR3 is TGCGCCAGCAGCTTGGCCTTAGGGGCTGGAAACACCATATATTTT. Its translation: CASSLALGAGNTIYF. The V gene is TRBV5-1, the J gene TRBJ1-3, with TRBD1 as a possible D gene (5 bases). Germline assignment: CDR1 SGHRS and CDR2 YFSETQ. The CDR3 runs to 15 residues. Deletions cut 0 bases from V and 2 bases from J, with 9 bases between. Together with reference TRBV5-1 and TRBJ1-3, the CDR3 gives the full variable domain: KAGVTQTPRYLIKTRGQQVTLSCSPISGHRSVSWYQQTPGQGLQFLFEYFSETQRNKGNFPGRFSGRQFSNSRSEMNVSTLELGDSALYLCASSLALGAGNTIYFGEGSWLTVV.

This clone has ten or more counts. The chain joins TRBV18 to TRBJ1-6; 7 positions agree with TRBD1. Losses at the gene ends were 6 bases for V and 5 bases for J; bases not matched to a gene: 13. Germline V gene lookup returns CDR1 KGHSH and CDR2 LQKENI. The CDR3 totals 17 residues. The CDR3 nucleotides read TGTGCCAGCTCTCCCGACAGGGTGGGAATCCATAATTCACCCCTCCACTTT. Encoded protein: CASSPDRVGIHNSPLHF.

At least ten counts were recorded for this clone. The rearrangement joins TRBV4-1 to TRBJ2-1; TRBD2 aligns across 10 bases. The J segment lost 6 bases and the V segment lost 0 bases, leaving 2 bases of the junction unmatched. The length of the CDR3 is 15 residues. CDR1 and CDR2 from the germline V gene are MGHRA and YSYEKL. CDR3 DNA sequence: TGCGCCAGCAGCCAAGAAAGCGGGAGGGCCAATGAGCAGTTCTTC. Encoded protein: CASSQESGRANEQFF.

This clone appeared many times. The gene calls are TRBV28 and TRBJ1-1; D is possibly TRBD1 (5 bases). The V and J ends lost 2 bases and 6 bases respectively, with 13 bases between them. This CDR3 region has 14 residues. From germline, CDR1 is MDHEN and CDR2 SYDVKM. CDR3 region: CASSLSGGSPEAFF. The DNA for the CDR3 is TGTGCCAGCAGTTTAAGTGGGGGAAGCCCTGAAGCTTTCTTT.

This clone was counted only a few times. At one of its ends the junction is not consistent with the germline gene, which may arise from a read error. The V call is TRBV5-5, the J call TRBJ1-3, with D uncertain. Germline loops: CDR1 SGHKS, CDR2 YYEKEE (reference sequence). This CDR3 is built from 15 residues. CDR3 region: CASSHETTTGNTMYF. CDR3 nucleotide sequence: TGTGCCAGCAGCCACGAGACGACCACTGGAAACACCATGTATTTT.

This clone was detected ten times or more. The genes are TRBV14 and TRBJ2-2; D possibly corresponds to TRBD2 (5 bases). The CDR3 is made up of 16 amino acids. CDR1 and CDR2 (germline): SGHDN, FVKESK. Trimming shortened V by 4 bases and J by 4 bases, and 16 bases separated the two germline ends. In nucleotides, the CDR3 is TGTGCCAGCAGCCCCGTATCCTCCCGGGGCACCGGGGAGCTGTTTTTT. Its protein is CASSPVSSRGTGELFF.

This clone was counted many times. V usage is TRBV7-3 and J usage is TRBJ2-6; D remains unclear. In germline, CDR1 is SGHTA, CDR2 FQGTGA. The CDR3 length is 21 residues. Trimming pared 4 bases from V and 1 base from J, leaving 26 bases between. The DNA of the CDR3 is TGTGCCAGCAGCTCCGGACGCTTATCTCTCCCCCGCACGTCTGGGGCCAACGTCCTGACTTTC. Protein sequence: CASSSGRLSLPRTSGANVLTF.

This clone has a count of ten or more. This CDR3 is CASSLFQENTEAFF. CDR3 DNA sequence: TGTGCCAGCAGTTTATTCCAGGAGAACACTGAAGCTTTCTTT. This chain connects TRBV12-3 or TRBV12-4 to TRBJ1-1; D is unresolved. V was cut by 2 bases and J by 1 base, with 8 bases left in between. This CDR3 comprises 14 residues.

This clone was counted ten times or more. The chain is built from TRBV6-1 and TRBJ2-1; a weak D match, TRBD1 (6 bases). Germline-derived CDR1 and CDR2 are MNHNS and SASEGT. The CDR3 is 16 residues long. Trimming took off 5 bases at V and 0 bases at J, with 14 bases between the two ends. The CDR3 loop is CASSLIQGGSYNEQFF. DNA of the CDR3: TGTGCCAGCAGTCTAATACAGGGCGGCTCCTACAATGAGCAGTTCTTC.

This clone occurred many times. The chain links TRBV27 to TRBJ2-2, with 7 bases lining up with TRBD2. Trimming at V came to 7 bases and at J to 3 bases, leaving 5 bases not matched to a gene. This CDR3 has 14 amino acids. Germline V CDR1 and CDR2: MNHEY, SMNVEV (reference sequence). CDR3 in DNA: TGTGCCAGCACCTGGGGAGGGGACACCGGGGAGCTGTTTTTT. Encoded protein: CASTWGGDTGELFF.

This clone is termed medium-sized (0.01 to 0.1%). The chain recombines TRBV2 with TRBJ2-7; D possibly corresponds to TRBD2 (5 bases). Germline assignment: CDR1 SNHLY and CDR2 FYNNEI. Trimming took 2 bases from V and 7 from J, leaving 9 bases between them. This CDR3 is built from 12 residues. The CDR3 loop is CASSEQRGEQYF. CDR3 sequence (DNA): TGTGCCAGCAGTGAACAGCGAGGGGAGCAGTACTTC.

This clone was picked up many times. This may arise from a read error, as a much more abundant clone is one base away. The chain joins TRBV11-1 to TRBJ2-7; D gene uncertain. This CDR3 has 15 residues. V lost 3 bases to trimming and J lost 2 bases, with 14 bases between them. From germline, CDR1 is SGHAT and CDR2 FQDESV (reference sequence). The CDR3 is CASSFTMASAYEQYF. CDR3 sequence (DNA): TGTGCCAGCAGCTTCACCATGGCGAGCGCCTACGAGCAGTACTTC.

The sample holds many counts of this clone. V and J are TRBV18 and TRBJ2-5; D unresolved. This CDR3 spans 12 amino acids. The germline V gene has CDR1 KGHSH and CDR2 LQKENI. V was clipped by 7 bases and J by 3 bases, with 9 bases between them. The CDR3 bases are TGTGCCAGCTTTCGACAAGAAGAGACCCAGTACTTC. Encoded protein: CASFRQEETQYF. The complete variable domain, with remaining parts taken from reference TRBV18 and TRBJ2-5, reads NAGVMQNPRHLVRRRGQEARLRCSPMKGHSHVYWYRQLPEEGLKFMVYLQKENIIDESGMPKERFSAEFPKEGPSILRIQQVVRGDSAAYFCASFRQEETQYFGPGTRLLVL.

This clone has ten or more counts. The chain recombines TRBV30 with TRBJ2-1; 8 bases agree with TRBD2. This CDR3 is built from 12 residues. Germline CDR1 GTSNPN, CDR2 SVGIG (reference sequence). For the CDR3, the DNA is TGTGCACTGAGCGGGGGCTACAATGAGCAGTTCTTC. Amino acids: CALSGGYNEQFF. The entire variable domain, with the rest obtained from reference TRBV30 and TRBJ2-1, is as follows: SQTIHQWPATLVQPVGSPLSLECTVEGTSNPNLYWYRQAAGRGLQLLFYSVGIGQISSEVPQNLSASRPQDRQFILSSKKLLLSDSGFYLCALSGGYNEQFFGPGTRLTVL.

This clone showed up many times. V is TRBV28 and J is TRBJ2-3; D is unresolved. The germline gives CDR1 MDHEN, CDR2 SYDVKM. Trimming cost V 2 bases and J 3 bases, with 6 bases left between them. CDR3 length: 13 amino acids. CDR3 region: CASSLVGTDTQYF. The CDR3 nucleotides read TGTGCCAGCAGTTTAGTGGGAACAGATACGCAGTATTTT. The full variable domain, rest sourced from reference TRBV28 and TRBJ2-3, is DVKVTQSSRYLVKRTGEKVFLECVQDMDHENMFWYRQDPGLGLRLIYFSYDVKMKEKGDIPEGYSVSREKKERFSLILESASTNQTSMYLCASSLVGTDTQYFGPGTRLTVL.

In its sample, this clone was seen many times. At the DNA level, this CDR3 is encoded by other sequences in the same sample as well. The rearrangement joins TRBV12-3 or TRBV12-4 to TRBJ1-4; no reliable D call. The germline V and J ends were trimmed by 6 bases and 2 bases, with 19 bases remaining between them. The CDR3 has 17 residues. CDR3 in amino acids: CASSPLRLRGTNEKLFF. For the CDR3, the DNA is TGTGCCAGCAGCCCCCTCCGGCTAAGAGGGACTAATGAAAAACTGTTTTTT.

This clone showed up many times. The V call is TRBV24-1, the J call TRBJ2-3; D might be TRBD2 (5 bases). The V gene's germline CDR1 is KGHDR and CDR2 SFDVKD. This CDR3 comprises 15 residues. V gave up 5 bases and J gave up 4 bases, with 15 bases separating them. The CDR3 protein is CATSVTVGAADTQYF. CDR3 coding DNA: TGTGCCACCAGTGTGACTGTAGGAGCGGCAGATACGCAGTATTTT.